The rows below give T cell receptor beta chains drawn from one sample of a study of OX40 agonist ivuxolimab in advanced cancers. Clones were read by immunoSEQ multiplex PCR, and TCRdb kept only the in-frame ones, dropping some. The sample holds 90,000 to 100,000 clones, roughly 95% seen once. Source: CD4+ or CD8+ T cells sorted from blood, taken in a trial of the OX40 agonist ivuxolimab. The receptors come from an adult with an advanced solid tumor such as melanoma, head and neck, liver or kidney cancer. The CDR3 runs from the conserved cysteine through the conserved F or W. The size field is filled for only some rows; it gives once, few, many or a size class.

CDR3 length,clone size,V gene,J gene,CDR3 protein
14,.,TRBV9,TRBJ2-1,CASSREGVYNEQFF
13,.,TRBV4-3,TRBJ2-7,CASSQRIEYEQYF
13,.,TRBV19,TRBJ2-1,CASSPTGYNEQFF
15,.,TRBV27,TRBJ1-5,CASSERTGPNQPQHF
15,.,TRBV7-8,TRBJ2-1,CAIHIRDRVHNEQFF
11,.,TRBV27,TRBJ2-1,CASSAYNEQFF
14,once,TRBV7-9,TRBJ2-7,CASSVTGADYEQYF
14,.,TRBV27,TRBJ2-7,CASSYLAGEDEQYF
13,.,TRBV6-1,TRBJ2-5,CASSEALRETQYF
13,.,TRBV19,TRBJ1-2,CATRTGVGDGYTF
12,once,TRBV5-4,TRBJ2-7,CACSGGGGEQYF
12,once,TRBV19,TRBJ1-6,CASRGGASPLHF
15,.,TRBV7-6,TRBJ2-2,CASSLEPANTGELFF
13,.,TRBV6-5,TRBJ1-1,CASSYRDGTEAFF
16,.,TRBV15,TRBJ2-5,CATSSPMALNQETQYF
16,.,TRBV27,TRBJ1-1,CASSPYWGPRNTEAFF
12,.,TRBV6-6,TRBJ1-5,CASSYSRQPQHF
15,.,TRBV7-6,TRBJ1-1,CASSLGPDRNTEAFF
15,.,TRBV2,TRBJ2-1,CASRGLAEEYNEQFF
14,.,TRBV7-9,TRBJ2-7,CASSLRGPGYEQYF
14,.,TRBV19,TRBJ1-1,CASTWTGPGTEAFF
13,.,TRBV28,TRBJ1-2,CAILDRGGYGYTF
15,.,TRBV4-3,TRBJ2-7,CASSQDSGSGYEQYF
16,.,TRBV7-6,TRBJ1-5,CASSLSTGQSNQPQHF
12,.,TRBV29-1,TRBJ1-1,CSVEDQGAEAFF
15,once,TRBV2,TRBJ1-2,CASSEAQIKVSGYTF